This is a list of T cell receptor beta chains from one sample in a study of blood T cell repertoires in COVID-19. Repertoires were generated with immunoSEQ multiplex PCR, while TCRdb's copy carries only in-frame clones and drops some. There are 400,000 to 550,000 clones in the sample; 87% occur only once, and just under 2% lies in the top ten. The sample comprised PBMCs or T cells enriched from blood (not recorded which). Source of these receptors: a woman between 18 and 29 years old with acute COVID-19. The CDR3 runs from the conserved cysteine through the conserved F or W. The order of the fields is V gene, clone size, J gene, D gene, CDR3 length, CDR3 DNA, CDR3 protein. The D gene is left open where the match is weak. Clone size, where shown, is once, few, many, or a class for clones that have expanded.

v_gene: TRBV11-2
abundance: -
j_gene: TRBJ1-5
d_gene: TRBD1
len: 15
CDR3nt: TGTGCCAGCAGCTTATTAGGACAGGGGAATCAGCCCCAGCATTTT
CDR3aa: CASSLLGQGNQPQHF

v_gene: TRBV6-1
abundance: -
j_gene: TRBJ1-2
d_gene: TRBD1
len: 15
CDR3nt: TGTGCCAGCAGTGAGCTACAGGGGGTTAGCTATGGCTACACCTTC
CDR3aa: CASSELQGVSYGYTF

v_gene: TRBV6-5
abundance: few
j_gene: TRBJ1-2
d_gene: -
len: 14
CDR3nt: TGTGCCAGCCAGGAGGGGAACACTAACTATGGCTACACCTTC
CDR3aa: CASQEGNTNYGYTF

v_gene: TRBV29-1
abundance: once
j_gene: TRBJ2-3
d_gene: TRBD1
len: 14
CDR3nt: TGCAGCCCGACTTACAGGGGGCGCACAGATACGCAGTATTTT
CDR3aa: CSPTYRGRTDTQYF

v_gene: TRBV13
abundance: few
j_gene: TRBJ1-6
d_gene: -
len: 16
CDR3nt: TGTGCCAGCAGCTTAAAGTGGGGGGACTATAATTCACCCCTCCACTTT
CDR3aa: CASSLKWGDYNSPLHF

v_gene: TRBV20-1
abundance: few
j_gene: TRBJ1-1
d_gene: -
len: 11
CDR3nt: TGCAGTGCTCCCCGAGGCACTGAAGCTTTCTTT
CDR3aa: CSAPRGTEAFF

v_gene: TRBV11-3
abundance: -
j_gene: TRBJ2-7
d_gene: -
len: 12
CDR3nt: TGTGCCAGCAGTCAAAACGGCGGCGAGCAGTACTTC
CDR3aa: CASSQNGGEQYF

v_gene: TRBV19
abundance: -
j_gene: TRBJ2-7
d_gene: TRBD1
len: 13
CDR3nt: TGTGCCAGTAGCCCACCCGAGACAGGGGAGCAGTACTTC
CDR3aa: CASSPPETGEQYF

v_gene: TRBV23-1
abundance: -
j_gene: TRBJ2-5
d_gene: TRBD1
len: 17
CDR3nt: TGCGCCAGCAGTCAATCGGGCAGGGACAGGGGCTTTGAGACCCAGTACTTC
CDR3aa: CASSQSGRDRGFETQYF

v_gene: TRBV5-1
abundance: -
j_gene: TRBJ2-7
d_gene: TRBD2
len: 14
CDR3nt: TGCGCCAGCAGCTTGCAGCGGGGGACCTACGAGCAGTACTTC
CDR3aa: CASSLQRGTYEQYF

v_gene: TRBV4-3
abundance: -
j_gene: TRBJ1-4
d_gene: TRBD1
len: 15
CDR3nt: TGCGCCAGCAGCCAAGATAGGCAGGGGGGTGAAAAACTGTTTTTT
CDR3aa: CASSQDRQGGEKLFF

v_gene: TRBV9
abundance: -
j_gene: TRBJ2-5
d_gene: -
len: 14
CDR3nt: TGTGCCAGCAGCGTAGGTATGGCCAAAGAGACCCAGTACTTC
CDR3aa: CASSVGMAKETQYF

v_gene: TRBV5-1
abundance: -
j_gene: TRBJ2-3
d_gene: -
len: 15
CDR3nt: TGCGCCAGCAGTCAGGGAGGGGGGAGGACAGATACGCAGTATTTT
CDR3aa: CASSQGGGRTDTQYF

v_gene: TRBV23-1
abundance: -
j_gene: TRBJ2-7
d_gene: -
len: 13
CDR3nt: TGCGCCAGCAGTCAATCGTTGGCTTACGAGCAGTACTTC
CDR3aa: CASSQSLAYEQYF

v_gene: TRBV7-9
abundance: -
j_gene: TRBJ1-3
d_gene: -
len: 14
CDR3nt: TGTGCCAGCAGCTTTGGGGGCGGCGGAAACACCATATATTTT
CDR3aa: CASSFGGGGNTIYF

v_gene: TRBV19
abundance: -
j_gene: TRBJ1-5
d_gene: -
len: 14
CDR3nt: TGTGCCAGTAGTATAGACAGGGGTTTTCAGCCCCAGCATTTT
CDR3aa: CASSIDRGFQPQHF

v_gene: TRBV18
abundance: -
j_gene: TRBJ1-6
d_gene: TRBD1
len: 15
CDR3nt: TGTGCCAGCTCACCGGGACAGGGCCCAAATTCACCCCTCCACTTT
CDR3aa: CASSPGQGPNSPLHF

v_gene: TRBV7-9
abundance: -
j_gene: TRBJ2-7
d_gene: -
len: 12
CDR3nt: TGTGCCAGCAGCACGACTAGTGACGAGCAGTACTTC
CDR3aa: CASSTTSDEQYF

v_gene: TRBV23-1
abundance: once
j_gene: TRBJ2-7
d_gene: -
len: 13
CDR3nt: TGCGCCAGCAGTCAATCGCAGGGCTACGAGCAGTACTTC
CDR3aa: CASSQSQGYEQYF

v_gene: TRBV5-5
abundance: -
j_gene: TRBJ1-2
d_gene: TRBD1
len: 13
CDR3nt: TGTGCCAGCAGCCCCCGGGACAGCTATGGCTACACCTTC
CDR3aa: CASSPRDSYGYTF

v_gene: TRBV7-9
abundance: once
j_gene: TRBJ2-7
d_gene: -
len: 12
CDR3nt: TGTGCCAGCAGCATCTCGGGTGGCGAGCCCCACTTC
CDR3aa: CASSISGGEPHF

v_gene: TRBV4-3
abundance: -
j_gene: TRBJ1-2
d_gene: -
len: 14
CDR3nt: TGCGCCAGCAGCCAGGGCAGAACCGGGAATGGCTACACCTTC
CDR3aa: CASSQGRTGNGYTF

v_gene: TRBV2
abundance: -
j_gene: TRBJ1-1
d_gene: -
len: 12
CDR3nt: TGTGCCAGCAGTGAATCGGGATCTGAAGCTTTCTTT
CDR3aa: CASSESGSEAFF

v_gene: TRBV24-1
abundance: -
j_gene: TRBJ2-1
d_gene: TRBD2
len: 16
CDR3nt: TGTGCCACCAGTGATCCGGGACTAGCGGCTTACAATGAGCAGTTCTTC
CDR3aa: CATSDPGLAAYNEQFF

v_gene: TRBV4-1
abundance: -
j_gene: TRBJ2-2
d_gene: TRBD2
len: 17
CDR3nt: TGCGCCAGCACCACCGTTCAAGCGGGAGTGATGACCGGGGAGCTGTTTTTT
CDR3aa: CASTTVQAGVMTGELFF

v_gene: TRBV19
abundance: -
j_gene: TRBJ1-5
d_gene: TRBD1
len: 13
CDR3nt: TGTGCCAGTGGGACAGGGAGAAATCAGCCCCAGCATTTT
CDR3aa: CASGTGRNQPQHF